These 24 T cell receptor beta chains came from one sample sequenced in a study of blood T cell repertoires in COVID-19. The data were produced by immunoSEQ multiplex PCR, yet TCRdb's version contains in-frame clones alone and is incomplete. The table shows approximately 83,000 clones, with over 75% occurring only once. Source material: peripheral blood. The receptors shown here come from a man between 70 and 80 years old with acute or convalescent COVID-19.

This clone is medium-sized by share. The identical CDR3 is also encoded by other nucleotide sequences in the sample. The chain has TRBV7-2 and TRBJ2-7; TRBD2 aligns across 9 bases. This CDR3 is built from 15 residues. Germline trimming cut 2 bases from V and 0 bases from J; bases unmatched to any gene: 2. The V gene's germline CDR1 is SGHTA and CDR2 FQGNSA. The CDR3 spells CASSLRAGGSYEQYF. CDR3 in DNA: TGTGCCAGCAGCTTACGAGCGGGAGGCTCCTACGAGCAGTACTTC.

J is TRBJ1-5 and V is TRBV29-1; TRBD1 matches at 7 bases. The germline CDR1 and CDR2 sequences are SQVTM and ANQGSEA. V lost 6 bases, J lost 2 bases, and 7 bases stayed unmatched. This CDR3 has 14 residues. In DNA, the CDR3 is TGCAGCGTGCAGGCAGGACAGGGCAATCAGCCCCAGCATTTT. Encoded protein: CSVQAGQGNQPQHF. The full variable domain, completed using reference TRBV29-1 and TRBJ1-5, is SAVISQKPSRDICQRGTSLTIQCQVDSQVTMMFWYRQQPGQSLTLIATANQGSEATYESGFVIDKFPISRPNLTFSTLTVSNMSPEDSSIYLCSVQAGQGNQPQHFGDGTRLSIL.

V usage is TRBV11-2 and J usage is TRBJ1-5, with D possibly TRBD1 on 5 matching bases. This CDR3 spans 16 amino acids. CDR1 is SGHAT, CDR2 FQNNGV, per germline. With 1 base removed from V and 2 bases from J, the gap between germline ends came to 12 bases. CDR3 coding DNA: TGTGCCAGCAGCTTAGGGTCAGGGCTAGGCAATCAGCCCCAGCATTTT. Translation gives CASSLGSGLGNQPQHF.

This clone was seen only once. This rearrangement joins TRBV2 to TRBJ1-2; a weak D match, TRBD1 (6 bases). Germline-derived CDR1 and CDR2 are SNHLY and FYNNEI. V was clipped by 4 bases and J by 7 bases, with 16 bases between them. The CDR3 is 14 amino acids. The CDR3 region has the DNA TGTGCCAGCAGTGTGTTAACAGGGTTCGCTGGCTACACCTTC. Translation: CASSVLTGFAGYTF.

V is TRBV7-2 and J is TRBJ1-4, with a weak D call TRBD1 (5 bases). The CDR3 extends over 16 amino acids. Germline V gene lookup returns CDR1 SGHTA and CDR2 FQGNSA. The V end was cut by 7 bases, the J end by 2 bases, with 17 bases between. The CDR3 region is CASKQEGQTTNEKLFF. CDR3 nucleotide sequence: TGTGCCAGCAAACAGGAGGGGCAGACGACTAATGAAAAACTGTTTTTT.

The rearrangement uses TRBV29-1 and TRBJ2-7; the match to TRBD1 covers 8 bases. This CDR3 region has 15 residues. V lost 2 bases, J lost 6 bases, and 12 bases stayed unmatched. The germline V gene encodes CDR1 SQVTM and CDR2 ANQGSEA. The CDR3 DNA sequence: TGCAGCGTTGAAATTTCCGGACAGGGTATGGGCGAGCAGTACTTC. Encoded protein: CSVEISGQGMGEQYF.

The gene calls are TRBV7-8 and TRBJ2-7, with 9 bases that match TRBD1. CDR1 and CDR2 from the germline V gene are SGHVS and FQNEAQ. The V and J ends lost 5 bases and 2 bases, in that order; junction bases with no gene match: 4. The CDR3 is made up of 14 amino acids. In DNA, the CDR3 is TGTGCCAGCAGCCACCGGGACAGGGCCTACGAGCAGTACTTC. It is translated as CASSHRDRAYEQYF.

The chain couples TRBV2 to TRBJ2-7, with TRBD2 identical over 9 bases. The CDR3 spans 15 residues. CDR1 and CDR2 (germline): SNHLY, FYNNEI. V gave up 4 bases and J gave up 5 bases; unmatched junction bases: 9. CDR3 loop: CASSVLSGRRDEQYF. In DNA form, the CDR3 reads TGTGCCAGCAGTGTGTTGAGCGGGAGGCGCGACGAGCAGTACTTC.

This chain links TRBV27 with TRBJ2-7; the D is unclear. Between the trimmed V and J ends, which lost 7 bases and 6 bases, there was a span of 10 bases. The CDR3 is made up of 11 amino acids. CDR1 is MNHEY and CDR2 is SMNVEV in the germline V gene (reference sequence). CDR3 in amino acids: CASTLCSEQYF. CDR3 DNA sequence: TGTGCCAGCACCCTTTGTAGCGAGCAGTACTTC.

The rearrangement links TRBV9 to TRBJ2-2, with 11 bases fitting TRBD2. This CDR3 spans 18 amino acids. CDR1 and CDR2 (germline): SGDLS, YYNGEE. V lost 1 base and J lost 4; bases outside the gene matches: 9. CDR3 sequence (DNA): TGTGCCAGCAGCGTACCTTTAGCGGGAGGGCCGGGCACCGGGGAGCTGTTTTTT. Translating it yields CASSVPLAGGPGTGELFF.

The genes are TRBV16 and TRBJ2-1, with TRBD2 identical over 7 bases. Trimming cost V 1 base and J 6 bases; bases outside gene matches: 12. This CDR3 is 17 amino acids long. Germline CDR1 and CDR2: KGHSY and FQNENV. As DNA, the CDR3 is TGTGCCAGCAGCCAATTAATCGAAGGGAGGGTCCCCAATGAGCAGTTCTTC. Translation: CASSQLIEGRVPNEQFF.

The chain is built from TRBV6-5 and TRBJ2-7; TRBD1 is a possible D gene (5 bases). The germline V gene encodes CDR1 MNHEY and CDR2 SVGAGI. Trimming removed 2 bases at V and 2 bases at J, with 13 bases between. The CDR3 spans 15 residues. The CDR3: CASSYHLEGAYEQYF. The CDR3 bases are TGTGCCAGCAGTTACCACCTAGAAGGGGCCTACGAGCAGTACTTC.

This clone was seen just once. The chain carries TRBV18 and TRBJ2-3, with D unresolved. The CDR3 sequence is 12 residues long. V was shortened by 2 bases and J by 5 bases, with 5 bases between the two germline ends. Germline V gene lookup returns CDR1 KGHSH and CDR2 LQKENI. CDR3 bases: TGTGCCAGCTCACCATATAAAGATACGCAGTATTTT. Protein product: CASSPYKDTQYF.

The rearrangement links TRBV5-4 to TRBJ1-4; D not resolved. CDR3 length: 16 amino acids. Germline V lookup: CDR1 SGHNT, CDR2 YYREEE (reference sequence). Trimming removed 4 bases from V and 0 bases from J, with 13 bases in between. The DNA for the CDR3 is TGTGCCAGCAGCAGAACCGGGATATCAACTAATGAAAAACTGTTTTTT. Residues: CASSRTGISTNEKLFF.

This sequence joins TRBV19 and TRBJ1-4; D is perhaps TRBD1 (5 bases). Germline V lookup: CDR1 LNHDA, CDR2 SQIVND (reference sequence). Trimming shortened V by 5 bases and J by 5 bases, and 9 bases separated the two germline ends. The CDR3 extends over 13 amino acids. The CDR3 reads CASSGHRNEKLFF. CDR3 coding DNA: TGTGCCAGTAGTGGACACCGGAATGAAAAACTGTTTTTT.

V and J are TRBV7-6 and TRBJ1-4, with D perhaps TRBD1 (5 bases). Germline assignment: CDR1 SGHVS and CDR2 FNYEAQ. Deletions cut 2 bases from V and 3 bases from J, with 13 bases between. The CDR3 is made up of 16 amino acids. CDR3 in DNA: TGTGCCAGCAGCTTAAATATCAACAGGCCTAATGAAAAACTGTTTTTT. It encodes CASSLNINRPNEKLFF.

The chain combines TRBV6-5 with TRBJ2-7; 8 nucleotides match TRBD2. The germline V gene has CDR1 MNHEY and CDR2 SVGAGI. The CDR3 loop spans 14 amino acids. The V gene end was trimmed by 4 bases and the J gene end by 0 bases; junction bases not matched to a gene: 2. The CDR3 loop is CASSSGGSSYEQYF. Here the CDR3 DNA reads TGTGCCAGCAGTTCGGGGGGGAGCTCCTACGAGCAGTACTTC.

The genes are TRBV10-1 and TRBJ2-1, with TRBD2 matching 8 bases. The ends lost 5 bases at V and 3 bases at J; junction bases unmatched: 12. The CDR3 consists of 17 residues. Germline assignment: CDR1 WNHNN and CDR2 SYGVQD (reference sequence). The CDR3 nucleotides read TGCGCCAGCAGTCCGATTGCGGGGGGATCATTCTACAATGAGCAGTTCTTC. Amino acid sequence: CASSPIAGGSFYNEQFF.

The chain recombines TRBV29-1 with TRBJ2-1; 8 bases line up with TRBD1. Germline V gene sequence: CDR1 SQVTM, CDR2 ANQGSEA. This CDR3 spans 14 amino acids. V shed 7 bases, J shed 0 bases, and the junction held 5 bases outside the gene matches. CDR3 protein: CSALTGGSYNEQFF. The CDR3 region has the DNA TGCAGCGCCTTAACAGGGGGCTCCTACAATGAGCAGTTCTTC.

CDR3 loop: CASSLVYGGDTGELFF. The CDR3 coding sequence is TGTGCCAGCAGCTTAGTCTACGGGGGGGATACCGGGGAGCTGTTTTTT. This sequence joins TRBV7-8 and TRBJ2-2, with TRBD2 matching over 8 bases. The germline gives CDR1 SGHVS, CDR2 FQNEAQ. The CDR3 covers 16 residues. The V and J ends lost 1 base and 5 bases, in that order; junction bases with no gene match: 6.

The rearrangement links TRBV3-1 (or the pseudogene TRBV3-2) to TRBJ1-4; 9 nucleotides match TRBD1. The junction had 7 bases not matched to a gene; V was cut back by 6 bases and J by 5 bases. Germline-derived CDR1 and CDR2 are LGHDT and YNNKEL (reference sequence). The CDR3 consists of 15 residues. CDR3 coding DNA: TGTGCCAGCAGACAGGGGGCATTTACAAATGAAAAACTGTTTTTT. Residues: CASRQGAFTNEKLFF.

The chain is built from TRBV28 and TRBJ2-7, with 7 nucleotides matching TRBD2. This CDR3 has 15 residues. The ends lost 5 bases at V and 0 bases at J; junction bases unmatched: 7. Germline CDR1 and CDR2: MDHEN and SYDVKM. DNA of the CDR3: TGTGCCAGCAGTGTCGGGGTAGCGGGCTCCTACGAGCAGTACTTC. This codes for CASSVGVAGSYEQYF.

This chain links TRBV6-2 or TRBV6-3 with TRBJ1-2; no clear D gene. V was clipped by 0 bases and J by 6 bases, with 11 bases between them. The CDR3 loop spans 14 amino acids. In germline, CDR1 is MNHEY, CDR2 SVGEGT. This chain's CDR3 is CASSYSGLLDGYTF. The CDR3 DNA reads TGTGCCAGCAGTTACTCTGGGTTGCTAGATGGCTACACCTTC.

The rearrangement joins TRBV6-5 to TRBJ1-5; TRBD1 matches at 9 bases. The CDR3 length is 15 residues. The germline gives CDR1 MNHEY, CDR2 SVGAGI. Unmatched junction bases numbered 5, after V lost 6 bases and J lost 2 bases. CDR3 bases: TGTGCCAGCAGCCCGACAGGGGGAGGCAATCAGCCCCAGCATTTT. Encoded protein: CASSPTGGGNQPQHF.